A selection of T cell receptor beta chains follows, all from one sample in a study of blood T cell repertoires in COVID-19. Libraries were prepared by immunoSEQ multiplex PCR; TCRdb keeps only in-frame clonotypes and omits some of them. The sample lists roughly 120,000 clones; about nine tenths were seen once. Sequencing was performed on peripheral blood. The receptors derive from a man between 60 and 75 years old with COVID-19, enrolled during active disease. The CDR3 runs from the conserved cysteine through the conserved F or W. Fields, in order: CDR3 length, clone size, V gene, D gene, J gene, CDR3 protein, CDR3 DNA. A D gene is named only where the DNA matches it firmly. Where a row states a size, it is once, few, many or the class of an expanded clone; other rows omit it.

13	.	TRBV29-1	.	TRBJ2-2	CSVDTGNTGELFF	TGCAGCGTTGATACAGGGAACACCGGGGAGCTGTTTTTT
17	.	TRBV19	TRBD2	TRBJ2-7	CASRATQLAGFAGEQYF	TGTGCCAGTAGGGCAACCCAACTAGCGGGTTTCGCGGGCGAGCAGTACTTC
13	.	TRBV19	TRBD1	TRBJ1-1	CASSPRTGQEAFF	TGTGCCAGTAGTCCCCGGACAGGCCAAGAAGCTTTCTTT
16	few	TRBV12-5	TRBD2	TRBJ2-6	CASGLVGGSGANVLTF	TGTGCTAGTGGTTTGGTCGGGGGGTCTGGGGCCAACGTCCTGACTTTC
15	.	TRBV18	.	TRBJ1-2	CASSPEEDGNYGYTF	TGTGCCAGCTCACCGGAGGAGGACGGCAACTATGGCTACACCTTC
18	.	TRBV12-1	.	TRBJ2-1	CASSFCPATSGRMDEQFF	TGTGCCAGCAGCTTTTGTCCCGCGACTAGCGGGAGGATGGATGAGCAGTTCTTC
14	.	TRBV6-1	TRBD1	TRBJ2-5	CASSEVWTGETQYF	TGTGCCAGCAGTGAAGTGTGGACAGGGGAGACCCAGTACTTC
16	.	TRBV7-9	TRBD1	TRBJ1-4	CASSLGQGNSYEKLFF	TGTGCCAGCAGCTTGGGACAGGGGAATTCTTATGAAAAACTGTTTTTT
15	.	TRBV3-1/TRBV3-2	.	TRBJ1-2	CASSQGDQGGNGYTF	TGTGCCAGCAGCCAAGGGGACCAGGGAGGAAATGGCTACACCTTC
15	few	TRBV5-1	.	TRBJ2-2	CASSLPEADTGELFF	TGCGCCAGCAGCTTGCCGGAGGCGGACACCGGGGAGCTGTTTTTT
17	.	TRBV5-1	TRBD2	TRBJ2-3	CASSFTGTSSIGDTQYF	TGCGCCAGCAGCTTCACCGGGACTAGCAGTATCGGAGATACGCAGTATTTT